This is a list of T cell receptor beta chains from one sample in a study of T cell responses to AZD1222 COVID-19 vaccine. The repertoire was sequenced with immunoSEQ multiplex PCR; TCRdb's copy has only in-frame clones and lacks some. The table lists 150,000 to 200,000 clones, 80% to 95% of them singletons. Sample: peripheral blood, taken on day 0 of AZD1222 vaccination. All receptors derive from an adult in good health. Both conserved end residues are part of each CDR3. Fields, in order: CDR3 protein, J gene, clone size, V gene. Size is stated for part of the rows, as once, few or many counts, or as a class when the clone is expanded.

CDR3aa: CASSLTGNNQPQHF
j_gene: TRBJ1-5
abundance: -
v_gene: TRBV6-2/TRBV6-3

CDR3aa: CASSLEGLGEQFF
j_gene: TRBJ2-1
abundance: -
v_gene: TRBV5-4

CDR3aa: CASSRPQGNTEAFF
j_gene: TRBJ1-1
abundance: -
v_gene: TRBV6-2/TRBV6-3

CDR3aa: CASSLVGGDTQYF
j_gene: TRBJ2-3
abundance: few
v_gene: TRBV7-9

CDR3aa: CAISDGGGNQPQHF
j_gene: TRBJ1-5
abundance: -
v_gene: TRBV10-3

CDR3aa: CASSPKQVYWTEAFF
j_gene: TRBJ1-1
abundance: -
v_gene: TRBV6-5

CDR3aa: CSVELEEQFF
j_gene: TRBJ2-1
abundance: -
v_gene: TRBV29-1

CDR3aa: CASYLGMNTEAFF
j_gene: TRBJ1-1
abundance: -
v_gene: TRBV12-3/TRBV12-4

CDR3aa: CASSILQGQGYYGYTF
j_gene: TRBJ1-2
abundance: -
v_gene: TRBV19

CDR3aa: CASSYSKASFNTEAFF
j_gene: TRBJ1-1
abundance: few
v_gene: TRBV6-5

CDR3aa: CASSEMQGPIRANEKLFF
j_gene: TRBJ1-4
abundance: -
v_gene: TRBV6-1

CDR3aa: CSVEVSPGNGYTF
j_gene: TRBJ1-2
abundance: -
v_gene: TRBV29-1

CDR3aa: CASSRQSHTEAFF
j_gene: TRBJ1-1
abundance: -
v_gene: TRBV28

CDR3aa: CASSVRGLAKNIQYF
j_gene: TRBJ2-4
abundance: -
v_gene: TRBV10-2

CDR3aa: CASSFQGATYEQYF
j_gene: TRBJ2-7
abundance: -
v_gene: TRBV27

CDR3aa: CASSFGTSATGELFF
j_gene: TRBJ2-2
abundance: -
v_gene: TRBV5-4

CDR3aa: CASSPRQGNQPQHF
j_gene: TRBJ1-5
abundance: -
v_gene: TRBV2

CDR3aa: CASSIERTAPLHF
j_gene: TRBJ1-6
abundance: -
v_gene: TRBV19

CDR3aa: CASTRGPGSYGYTF
j_gene: TRBJ1-2
abundance: -
v_gene: TRBV28

CDR3aa: CASRKTKGWTEAFF
j_gene: TRBJ1-1
abundance: -
v_gene: TRBV7-9

CDR3aa: CSSVDLGNTEAFF
j_gene: TRBJ1-1
abundance: -
v_gene: TRBV29-1

CDR3aa: CATSDIGTRETQYF
j_gene: TRBJ2-5
abundance: -
v_gene: TRBV24-1

CDR3aa: CASNPRQTKNTEAFF
j_gene: TRBJ1-1
abundance: -
v_gene: TRBV2